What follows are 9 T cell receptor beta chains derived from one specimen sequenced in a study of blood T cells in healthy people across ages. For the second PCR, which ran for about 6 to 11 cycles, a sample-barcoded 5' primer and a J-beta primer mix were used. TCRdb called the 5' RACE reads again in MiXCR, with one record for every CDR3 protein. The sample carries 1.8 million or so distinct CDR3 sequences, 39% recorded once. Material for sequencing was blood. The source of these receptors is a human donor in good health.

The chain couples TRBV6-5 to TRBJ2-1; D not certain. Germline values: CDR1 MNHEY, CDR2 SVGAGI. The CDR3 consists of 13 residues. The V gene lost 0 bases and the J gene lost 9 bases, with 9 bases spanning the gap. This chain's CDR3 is CASSYSSESEQFF. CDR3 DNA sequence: TGTGCCAGCAGTTACTCGAGTGAGAGTGAGCAGTTCTTC.

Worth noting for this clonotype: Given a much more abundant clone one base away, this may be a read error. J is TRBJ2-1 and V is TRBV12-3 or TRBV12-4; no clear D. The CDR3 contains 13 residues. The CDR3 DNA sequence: TGTACCAGCAGTTTGACGGTATACAATGAGCAGTTCTTC. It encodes CTSSLTVYNEQFF.

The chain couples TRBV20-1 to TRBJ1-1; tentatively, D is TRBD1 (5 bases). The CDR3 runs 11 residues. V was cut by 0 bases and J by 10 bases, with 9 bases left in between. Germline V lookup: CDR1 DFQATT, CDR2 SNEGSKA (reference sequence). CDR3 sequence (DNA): TGCAGTGCTAGAGATTCAGGGCGAGCTTTCTTT. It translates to CSARDSGRAFF.

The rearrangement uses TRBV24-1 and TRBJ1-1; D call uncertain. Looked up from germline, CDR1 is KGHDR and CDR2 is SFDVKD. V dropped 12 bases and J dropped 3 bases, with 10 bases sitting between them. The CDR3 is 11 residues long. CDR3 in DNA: TGTGCCTCGGCGGATGACACTGAAGCTTTCTTT. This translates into CASADDTEAFF.

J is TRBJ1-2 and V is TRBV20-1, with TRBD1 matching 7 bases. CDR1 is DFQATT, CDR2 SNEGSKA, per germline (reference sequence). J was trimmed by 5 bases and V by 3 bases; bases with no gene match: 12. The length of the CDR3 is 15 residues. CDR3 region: CSASRLQGRMYGYTF. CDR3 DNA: TGCAGTGCTAGCCGGTTACAGGGGAGAATGTATGGCTACACCTTC.

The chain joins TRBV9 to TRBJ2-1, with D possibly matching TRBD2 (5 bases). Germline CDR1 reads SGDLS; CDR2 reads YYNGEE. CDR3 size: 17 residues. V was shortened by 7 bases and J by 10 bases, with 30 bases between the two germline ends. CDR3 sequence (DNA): TGTGCCAGCTCGAAGATGGGGAGTCAGGATGGAAAAAAGGAGCAGTTCTTC. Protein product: CASSKMGSQDGKKEQFF.

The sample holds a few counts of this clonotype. The chain's CDR3 is CASSLMFGGSSDTQYF. The CDR3 coding sequence is TGTGCCAGCAGCTTAATGTTCGGGGGCAGCTCAGATACGCAGTATTTT. The genes are TRBV7-9 and TRBJ2-3; possibly TRBD1 or TRBD2 for D (6 bases each). The ends were cut back, 2 bases at V and 4 bases at J, with 16 bases in the middle. CDR1 and CDR2 from the germline V gene are SEHNR and FQNEAQ (reference sequence). CDR3 length: 16 residues.

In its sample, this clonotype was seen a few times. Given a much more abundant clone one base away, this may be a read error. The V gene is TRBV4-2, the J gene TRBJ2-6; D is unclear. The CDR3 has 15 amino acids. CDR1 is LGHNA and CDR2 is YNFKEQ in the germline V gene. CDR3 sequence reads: CASGQVYSGANVLTF. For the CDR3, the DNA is TGTGCCAGCGGCCAGGTGTACTCTGGGGCCAACGTCCTGACTTTC.

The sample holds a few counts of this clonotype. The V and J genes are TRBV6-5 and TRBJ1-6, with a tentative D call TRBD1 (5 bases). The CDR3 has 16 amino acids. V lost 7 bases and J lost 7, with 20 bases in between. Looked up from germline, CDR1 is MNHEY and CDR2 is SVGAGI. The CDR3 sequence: CASTSNAGPKNSPLHF. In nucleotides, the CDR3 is TGTGCCAGCACCTCAAATGCGGGACCCAAGAATTCACCCCTCCACTTT.